What follows is one T cell receptor (beta chain) and its context. The antigen is not known. The sorted conventional CD4 T cells were gated as CD4+CD127+. The data were produced by immunoSEQ multiplex PCR, yet TCRdb's version contains in-frame clones alone and is incomplete. Of about 25,000 clones detected, nearly 98% appear once; the ten largest clones hold 0.2%. The sample originates from a study of B cell selection in AIRE deficiency. Overall study results and limits: Of roughly 3,300 shared Treg TCRbeta sequences, around 30% were healthy-donor-only and approximately 9.7% patient-only.

CDR3 length: 13 amino acids. V lost 5 bases and J lost 5, with 12 bases in between. Germline V gives CDR1 MDHEN, CDR2 SYDVKM. The sequenced sample was conventional CD4+ T cells sorted from PBMCs. The chain has TRBV28 and TRBJ2-5; D is uncertain. The sequence came from a human donor with AIRE deficiency. The CDR3 reads CASSLDSRETQYF. CDR3 bases: TGTGCCAGCAGTCTCGACTCCCGGGAGACCCAGTACTTC.